Listed below are T cell receptor beta chains from one sample, sequenced in a study of blood T cells in healthy people across ages. TCRdb ran MiXCR on the 5' RACE reads and lists one entry per CDR3 protein. The sample has 540,000 or so distinct CDR3 sequences, 24% seen once. This sample also belongs to another study, concerning T cells of mothers and their children.

The sequenced sample was blood. These receptors came from a boy aged 5-17 years in good health. Both conserved end residues are part of each CDR3. The order of the fields is J gene, V gene, D gene, clone size, CDR3 protein, CDR3 DNA. A D gene is named only where the DNA matches it firmly. Not all rows give a size; the values are once, few, many and, for expanded clones, a class.

j_gene: TRBJ2-5; v_gene: TRBV6-2/TRBV6-3; d_gene: TRBD2; abundance: -; CDR3aa: CASSYSTSGRQETQYF; CDR3nt: TGTGCCAGCAGTTACTCGACTAGCGGGCGCCAAGAGACGCAGTACTTC
j_gene: TRBJ2-7; v_gene: TRBV9; d_gene: -; abundance: -; CDR3aa: CASSRFTGAKVSERYEQYF; CDR3nt: TGTGCCAGCAGCCGATTCACTGGGGCCAAGGTCAGTGAGCGATACGAGCAGTACTTC
j_gene: TRBJ2-4; v_gene: TRBV12-3/TRBV12-4; d_gene: -; abundance: few; CDR3aa: CASSVGKIAKNIQYF; CDR3nt: TGTGCCAGCAGTGTGGGAAAGATAGCCAAAAACATTCAGTACTTC
j_gene: TRBJ1-1; v_gene: TRBV7-7; d_gene: TRBD1; abundance: few; CDR3aa: CASSADRDTEAFF; CDR3nt: TGTGCTAGCAGCGCCGACAGGGACACTGAAGCTTTCTTT
j_gene: TRBJ1-1; v_gene: TRBV14; d_gene: TRBD1; abundance: many; CDR3aa: CASSPVGQGDTEAFF; CDR3nt: TGTGCCAGCAGCCCCGTCGGACAGGGGGACACTGAAGCTTTCTTT
j_gene: TRBJ2-1; v_gene: TRBV2; d_gene: TRBD2; abundance: few; CDR3aa: CASNLPSGTSGRGEQFF; CDR3nt: TGTGCCAGCAATCTGCCCTCCGGGACTAGCGGGAGAGGTGAGCAGTTCTTC
j_gene: TRBJ2-7; v_gene: TRBV20-1; d_gene: -; abundance: -; CDR3aa: CSAKKGTSGGQYF; CDR3nt: TGCAGTGCTAAGAAGGGGACCTCAGGCGGGCAGTACTTC
j_gene: TRBJ2-7; v_gene: TRBV20-1; d_gene: -; abundance: few; CDR3aa: CSGDSSYEQYF; CDR3nt: TGCAGTGGGGACTCATCCTACGAGCAGTACTTC
j_gene: TRBJ1-6; v_gene: TRBV20-1; d_gene: -; abundance: few; CDR3aa: CSARKLEGYNSPLHF; CDR3nt: TGCAGTGCTAGAAAACTGGAGGGCTATAATTCACCCCTCCACTTT
j_gene: TRBJ2-1; v_gene: TRBV19; d_gene: -; abundance: -; CDR3aa: CASSILAGGDEQFF; CDR3nt: TGTGCCAGTAGTATACTAGCCGGGGGAGATGAGCAGTTCTTC
j_gene: TRBJ2-3; v_gene: TRBV20-1; d_gene: -; abundance: few; CDR3aa: CSALPLVWTDNTDTQYF; CDR3nt: TGCAGTGCTCTCCCCTTAGTATGGACCGATAACACAGATACGCAGTATTTT
j_gene: TRBJ2-1; v_gene: TRBV6-1; d_gene: -; abundance: -; CDR3aa: CASCQPTSSTMRVEQFF; CDR3nt: TGTGCCAGCTGTCAACCTACTAGCAGTACAATGAGAGTTGAGCAGTTCTTC